This TCR beta chain was sequenced for a study of T cell responses to AZD1222 COVID-19 vaccine. Study outcomes and limitations: The CD4 TCRs associated with vaccination extended across spike and predominated at 160-218 and 743-854. A mostly white British donor set with more females was recruited, and clonal diversity was possibly underestimated.

Regarding this clone: Its antigen remains unidentified.

Germline CDR1 is SGHNT and CDR2 is YENEEA. The CDR3 is 15 residues long. V lost 4 bases, J lost 8 bases, and 18 bases lay in between. TCRdb keeps only in-frame clones here, not all; method: immunoSEQ multiplex PCR. The data hold 140,000 or so clones, with 92% observed a single time. This chain joins TRBV11-3 and TRBJ2-1, with unresolved D. The source material was peripheral blood, sampled 28 days after the second AZD1222 dose. The clonotype originates from an adult who received the AZD1222 COVID-19 vaccine. In DNA, the CDR3 is TGTGCCAGCAGCTCCGGGCCATCAACTGGCGATGAGCAGTTCTTC. It specifies CASSSGPSTGDEQFF.